This TCR beta chain stems from a study of naive CD8 T cells in extremely preterm neonates. Method: immunoSEQ multiplex PCR; TCRdb's copy keeps in-frame clones and lacks some. Of about 7,300 clones in the sample, 92% were seen once. Cord blood came from elective full-term cesareans at roughly 35-41 weeks without labor or membrane rupture. CDR3 length: 15 amino acids. In germline, CDR1 is MGHRA, CDR2 YSYEKL. V shed 0 bases and J shed 2 bases, with 10 bases lying between them. The J gene is TRBJ1-2, the V gene TRBV4-1; possible D gene TRBD1, 5 bases. The sample taken for sequencing was naive CD8+ T cells from cord blood. The source is a newborn in good health. The CDR3 nucleotides read TGCGCCAGCAGCCAAGATTTAGGGGCCAACTATGGCTACACCTTC. This encodes CASSQDLGANYGYTF.